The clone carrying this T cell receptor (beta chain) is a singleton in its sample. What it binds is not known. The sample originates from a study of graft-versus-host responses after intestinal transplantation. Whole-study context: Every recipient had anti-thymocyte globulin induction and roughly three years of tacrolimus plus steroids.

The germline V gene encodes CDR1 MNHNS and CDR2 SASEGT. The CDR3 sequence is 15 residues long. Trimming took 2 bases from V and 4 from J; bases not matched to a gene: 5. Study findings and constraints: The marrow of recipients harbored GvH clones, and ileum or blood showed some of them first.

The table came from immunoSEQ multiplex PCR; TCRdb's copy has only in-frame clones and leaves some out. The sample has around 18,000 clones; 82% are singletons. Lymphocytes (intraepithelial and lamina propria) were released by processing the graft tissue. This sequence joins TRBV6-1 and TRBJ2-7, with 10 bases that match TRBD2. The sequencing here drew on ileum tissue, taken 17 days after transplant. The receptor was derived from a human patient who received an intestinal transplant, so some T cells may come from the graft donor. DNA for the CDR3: TGTGCCAGCAGTGAATACGGTAGCGGGGGGTACGAGCAGTACTTC. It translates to CASSEYGSGGYEQYF.